The T cell receptor (beta chain) described here comes from a study of Ad26.COV2.S vaccination and SARS-CoV-2 variants. Treatment specified: 15 to 20 received Ad26.COV2.S at low or high dose, single or two shots; roughly five received placebo; per-sample allocation not given. Repertoires come from day 63 after the first vaccine or placebo injection. Unmatched junction bases numbered 7, after V lost 6 bases and J lost 6 bases. The CDR3 covers 13 residues. Clones were sequenced by immunoSEQ multiplex PCR, and TCRdb holds only the in-frame ones, with some missing. This table holds about 410,000 clones, approximately 92% found once.

The sequence derives from a person between 18 and 65 years old who received the Ad26.COV2.S COVID-19 vaccine or a placebo. The input for sequencing was peripheral blood, taken in a trial of Ad26.COV2.S vaccine versus placebo. The chain couples TRBV12-3 or TRBV12-4 to TRBJ1-1; 7 nucleotides agree with TRBD1. CDR3 loop: CASRTRGAAEAFF. CDR3 in DNA: TGTGCCAGCAGGACCAGGGGGGCGGCTGAAGCTTTCTTT.